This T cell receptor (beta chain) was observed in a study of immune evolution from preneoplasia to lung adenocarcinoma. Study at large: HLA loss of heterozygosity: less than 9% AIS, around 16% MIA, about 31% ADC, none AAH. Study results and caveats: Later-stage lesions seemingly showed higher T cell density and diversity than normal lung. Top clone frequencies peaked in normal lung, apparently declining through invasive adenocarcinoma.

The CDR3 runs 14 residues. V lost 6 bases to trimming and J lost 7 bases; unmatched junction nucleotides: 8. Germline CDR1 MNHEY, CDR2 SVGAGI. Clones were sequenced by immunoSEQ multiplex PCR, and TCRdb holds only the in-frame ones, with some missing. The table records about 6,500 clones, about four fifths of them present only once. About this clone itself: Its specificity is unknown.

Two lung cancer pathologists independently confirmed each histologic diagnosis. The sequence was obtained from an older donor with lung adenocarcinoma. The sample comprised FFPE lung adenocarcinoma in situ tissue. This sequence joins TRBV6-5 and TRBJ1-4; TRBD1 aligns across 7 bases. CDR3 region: CASRHRGFGEKLFF. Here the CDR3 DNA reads TGTGCCAGCAGACACAGGGGTTTTGGTGAAAAACTGTTTTTT.